This T cell receptor (beta chain) was captured in a study of cytomegalovirus exposure and HLA in healthy donors. It was with 60 Vbeta and 13 Jbeta primers that the PCR ran. Clones were sequenced by immunoSEQ multiplex PCR, and TCRdb holds only the in-frame ones, with some missing. The data hold 150,000 to 170,000 clones, with around 74% observed a single time. Study-wide points: A later analysis, which compared TCR beta chains of equal frequency, found the HLA-associated ones more clonally expanded. In an earlier analysis, most TCR beta V segments were productive about 87% or about 30% of the time.

The CDR3 loop spans 14 amino acids. V lost 4 bases and J lost 6, with 16 bases in between. CDR1 is SGHKS, CDR2 YYEKEE, per germline (reference sequence). Notes on this clone: Antigen unknown.

Although they were nominally healthy when sampled, donors likely had unrecorded immune exposures. What was sequenced was PBMCs. The V call is TRBV5-5, the J call TRBJ1-1, with TRBD1 as a possible D gene (5 bases). This receptor was obtained from a man between 18 and 29 years old in good health and CMV-seronegative. In nucleotides, the CDR3 is TGTGCCAGCAGCCCCGCGGGGGTGAGGGCTGAAGCTTTCTTT. Translated: CASSPAGVRAEAFF. The variable domain in full, completed from reference TRBV5-5 and TRBJ1-1, reads DAGVTQSPTHLIKTRGQQVTLRCSPISGHKSVSWYQQVLGQGPQFIFQYYEKEERGRGNFPDRFSARQFPNYSSELNVNALLLGDSALYLCASSPAGVRAEAFFGQGTRLTVV.